One sample yielded the 11 T cell receptor beta chains listed below, sequenced in a study of human T cells and chemical hapten exposure. Regarding time point: pre-sensitization, week 0. Documented treatment: therapeutic diphenylcyclopropenone sensitization with weekly scalp DPC. MiXCR, applied by TCRdb to the RACE reads, yields one record per CDR3 protein. Among tens of thousands of distinct CDR3 sequences listed, about 10% were seen once. The material was whole blood, obtained in connection with sensitization to the hapten diphenylcyclopropenone (DPC). The receptors shown here come from a man aged 25 to 40 with alopecia areata. Some clones in this sample may be carry-over from other donors' samples.

This clonotype has ten or more counts. This chain joins TRBV29-1 and TRBJ2-1; 11 bases are shared with TRBD2. V shed 4 bases, J shed 8 bases, and the junction held 7 bases outside the gene matches. The CDR3 loop spans 14 amino acids. Germline CDR1 and CDR2: SQVTM and ANQGSEA. The CDR3 bases are TGCAGCGTTGTCCTTAGCGGGAGGGTCGATGAGCAGTTCTTC. The encoded protein is CSVVLSGRVDEQFF.

This clonotype was observed a few times. This chain uses TRBV11-2 with TRBJ2-3; tentatively, D is TRBD2 (7 bases). Germline CDR1 is SGHAT and CDR2 is FQNNGV. Trimming cost V 1 base and J 3 bases, with 11 bases left between them. The CDR3 is 15 residues long. In DNA form, the CDR3 reads TGTGCCAGCAGCTTAGCGGGGGGCTTAACAGATACGCAGTATTTT. Translated: CASSLAGGLTDTQYF.

The chain is built from TRBV28 and TRBJ2-2; no definite D call. With 2 bases removed from V and 6 bases from J, the gap between germline ends came to 7 bases. Germline CDR1 MDHEN, CDR2 SYDVKM. This CDR3 is 13 amino acids long. Here the CDR3 reads CASSLGSSGELFF. In DNA, the CDR3 is TGTGCCAGCAGTTTAGGGTCGTCCGGGGAGCTGTTTTTT.

This clonotype was recorded at least ten times. The chain combines TRBV2 with TRBJ2-7; the D call may be TRBD1 or TRBD2 (5 bases each). Germline CDR1 and CDR2: SNHLY and FYNNEI. The V and J ends lost 4 bases and 2 bases respectively, with 15 bases between them. The CDR3 totals 15 residues. The CDR3 loop is CASSVERGPTYEQYF. CDR3 DNA sequence: TGTGCCAGCAGTGTAGAAAGGGGACCAACCTACGAGCAGTACTTC.

The J gene is TRBJ2-1, the V gene TRBV2; D call uncertain. This CDR3 has 11 residues. V lost 5 bases and J 5 bases, leaving 4 bases between the germline ends. Per the germline V gene, CDR1 is SNHLY and CDR2 is FYNNEI. Here the CDR3 DNA reads TGTGCCAGCAGTTGGGACAATGAGCAGTTCTTC. Its translation is CASSWDNEQFF.

This clonotype was observed many times. V gene TRBV20-1 combines with J gene TRBJ2-6, with 7 bases that match TRBD2. The CDR3 spans 16 residues. CDR1 and CDR2 from the germline V gene are DFQATT and SNEGSKA (reference sequence). The ends lost 3 bases at V and 0 bases at J; junction bases unmatched: 5. The CDR3 is CSASLAGLSGANVLTF. CDR3 nucleotides: TGCAGTGCTAGCTTAGCGGGCCTCTCTGGGGCCAACGTCCTGACTTTC.

This clonotype was seen a handful of times. The chain uses TRBV29-1 and TRBJ1-3; D might be TRBD1 (5 bases). The ends were cut back, 6 bases at V and 2 bases at J, with 8 bases in the middle. Germline V gene sequence: CDR1 SQVTM, CDR2 ANQGSEA. The CDR3 loop spans 12 amino acids. The CDR3 protein is CSVGHAGNTIYF. CDR3 nucleotides: TGCAGCGTCGGACATGCTGGAAACACCATATATTTT.

In this sample, this clonotype turned up many times. The chain links TRBV29-1 to TRBJ2-1; 12 nucleotides agree with TRBD2. This CDR3 spans 17 amino acids. Germline V gene lookup returns CDR1 SQVTM and CDR2 ANQGSEA. The V gene end was trimmed by 7 bases and the J gene end by 6 bases; junction bases not matched to a gene: 16. The CDR3 sequence is CSAGGLAGFTASNEQFF. The CDR3 region has the DNA TGCAGCGCGGGGGGACTAGCGGGTTTTACGGCTAGCAATGAGCAGTTCTTC.

This chain connects TRBV20-1 to TRBJ1-6, with D possibly TRBD1 on 5 matching bases. CDR1 and CDR2 (germline): DFQATT, SNEGSKA (reference sequence). CDR3 size: 11 residues. The V and J ends lost 5 bases and 12 bases respectively, with 11 bases between them. The chain's CDR3 is CSAGGGGPLHF. CDR3 bases: TGCAGTGCTGGGGGAGGAGGACCCCTCCACTTT.

This clonotype qualifies as medium-sized (0.01 to 0.1%). V and J are TRBV18 and TRBJ1-4; TRBD1 might be the D (5 bases). Deletions cut 6 bases from V and 6 bases from J, with 14 bases between. This CDR3 is 14 amino acids long. Looked up from germline, CDR1 is KGHSH and CDR2 is LQKENI. The CDR3 DNA follows: TGTGCCAGCTCTCGACAGCCTAACTATGAAAAACTGTTTTTT. It encodes CASSRQPNYEKLFF. The full variable domain, in which reference TRBV18 and TRBJ1-4 provide the parts outside the CDR3, is NAGVMQNPRHLVRRRGQEARLRCSPMKGHSHVYWYRQLPEEGLKFMVYLQKENIIDESGMPKERFSAEFPKEGPSILRIQQVVRGDSAAYFCASSRQPNYEKLFFGSGTQLSVL.

In this sample, this clonotype turned up many times. The rearrangement links TRBV7-9 to TRBJ2-5; no clear D gene. The CDR3 consists of 13 residues. V was pared by 4 bases and J by 4 bases, with 10 bases between. Germline V lookup: CDR1 SEHNR, CDR2 FQNEAQ (reference sequence). CDR3 region: CASSSGWGETQYF. The CDR3 DNA reads TGTGCCAGCAGCTCAGGTTGGGGAGAGACCCAGTACTTC.